The TCR beta chain described here comes from a study of blood T cell repertoires in COVID-19. Libraries were prepared by immunoSEQ multiplex PCR; TCRdb keeps only in-frame clonotypes and omits some of them. The sample has 25,000 to 30,000 clones, around 88% seen once; the top ten hold roughly 17%. There are 16 residues in the CDR3. From germline, CDR1 is SGHNT and CDR2 YENEEA. The V and J ends lost 5 bases and 0 bases, in that order; junction bases with no gene match: 8. This clonotype was obtained from a man in his 70s with acute or convalescent COVID-19. The rearrangement links TRBV11-3 to TRBJ2-3; TRBD2 agrees at 7 bases. Sequenced material: peripheral blood. CDR3 nucleotide sequence: TGTGCCAGCAGCGAAGGCCTAGCGGAGAGCACAGATACGCAGTATTTT. Its translation is CASSEGLAESTDTQYF. The full variable domain, with the rest looked up from reference TRBV11-3 and TRBJ2-3, is EAGVVQSPRYKIIEKKQPVAFWCNPISGHNTLYWYLQNLGQGPELLIRYENEEAVDDSQLPKDRFSAERLKGVDSTLKIQPAELGDSAVYLCASSEGLAESTDTQYFGPGTRLTVL.